Listed here is a single T cell receptor beta chain. Assay: immunoSEQ multiplex PCR; the TCRdb copy retains only in-frame clones and omits some. The sample lists approximately 150,000 clones; approximately 90% were seen once. This record comes from a study of blood T cell repertoires in COVID-19. In the study overall: T cells, B-cell-depleted T cells, or PBMCs supplied cDNA or gDNA.

V gave up 0 bases and J gave up 16 bases, with 12 bases separating them. The germline V gene has CDR1 LGHDT and CDR2 YNNKEL (reference sequence). The CDR3 sequence is 12 residues long. The chain has TRBV3-1 (or the pseudogene TRBV3-2) and TRBJ2-2; D is perhaps TRBD2 (6 bases). This receptor was identified in a woman in her 50s with acute or convalescent COVID-19. Input material: peripheral blood. CDR3 sequence reads: CASSQDLGLPFF. The CDR3 bases are TGTGCCAGCAGCCAAGATTTAGGACTACCGTTTTTT.